The rows below give T cell receptor beta chains drawn from one sample of a study of identical twins. TCRdb itself ran the 5' RACE reads through MiXCR, one entry per CDR3 protein. The sample records hundreds of thousands of distinct CDR3 sequences, 5.5% to 7.5% being singletons. Specimen: naive T cells sorted from blood. All receptors come from a man younger than 35 in good health. CDR3s include the opening cysteine and the closing phenylalanine or tryptophan. D genes are given only for firm matches. Some rows mark clone size as missing; the rest say once, few, many or name a class of expanded clone.

v_gene,j_gene,abundance,d_gene,CDR3nt,CDR3aa
TRBV5-8,TRBJ2-1,-,TRBD2,TGTGCCAGCAGCGCGACCGGGACTAGCGGGAGGAATGAGCAGTTCTTC,CASSATGTSGRNEQFF
TRBV10-3,TRBJ2-7,many,TRBD2,TGTGCCATCAGTGGAGGGACTAACTACGAGCAGTACTTC,CAISGGTNYEQYF
TRBV2,TRBJ2-7,-,-,TGTGCCAGCAGTGACGGACAAGACGAGCAGTACTTC,CASSDGQDEQYF
TRBV20-1,TRBJ2-1,few,-,TGCAGTGCTAGAGGCGGCGGGACATCCTACAATGAGCAGTTCTTC,CSARGGGTSYNEQFF
TRBV29-1,TRBJ1-2,-,-,TGCAGCGTTCGACAGGCGACCTATGGCTACACCTTC,CSVRQATYGYTF
TRBV6-2/TRBV6-3,TRBJ2-2,many,-,TGTGCCAGCAGTTATTCGACCCCAAACACCGGGGAGCTGTTTTTT,CASSYSTPNTGELFF
TRBV28,TRBJ1-1,many,-,TGTGCCAGCAGGTCCTTGGACAGTCAGAACACTGAAGCTTTCTTT,CASRSLDSQNTEAFF
TRBV20-1,TRBJ2-5,many,TRBD1,TGCAGTGCTAGAGACTGGGACAGCCCCTCGGAGACCCAGTACTTC,CSARDWDSPSETQYF
TRBV9,TRBJ2-2,-,-,TGTGCCAGCAGCGCACGGGGTCCCGGGGAGCTGTTTTTT,CASSARGPGELFF
TRBV28,TRBJ2-5,many,-,TGTGCCAGCACCATACGACCCCAAGAGACCCAGTACTTC,CASTIRPQETQYF
TRBV6-5,TRBJ2-2,many,TRBD2,TGTGCCAGCAGTTACTCGTTAACTAGCGGGAGAACCGGGGAGCTGTTTTTT,CASSYSLTSGRTGELFF
TRBV12-3/TRBV12-4,TRBJ2-1,-,-,TGTGCCAGCAGTCCAGGGACCCATCAGCAGTTCTTC,CASSPGTHQQFF
TRBV10-3,TRBJ2-3,many,-,TGTGCCAGGTTAAGTCCAGATACGCAGTATTTT,CARLSPDTQYF
TRBV2,TRBJ2-3,few,-,TGTGCCAGCACCGGAAGTAGAATCACAGATACGCAGTATTTT,CASTGSRITDTQYF
TRBV7-9,TRBJ2-1,many,-,TGTGCCAGCAGCTATAGCGGTGGTGGGCAGTTCTTC,CASSYSGGGQFF
TRBV20-1,TRBJ2-5,-,-,TGCAGTGCGAAGGGGAGAGGGAACCAAGAGACCCAGTACTTC,CSAKGRGNQETQYF
TRBV27,TRBJ1-3,many,TRBD1,TGTGCCAGCAGCCCACAGGGGAATGGAAACACCATATATTTT,CASSPQGNGNTIYF